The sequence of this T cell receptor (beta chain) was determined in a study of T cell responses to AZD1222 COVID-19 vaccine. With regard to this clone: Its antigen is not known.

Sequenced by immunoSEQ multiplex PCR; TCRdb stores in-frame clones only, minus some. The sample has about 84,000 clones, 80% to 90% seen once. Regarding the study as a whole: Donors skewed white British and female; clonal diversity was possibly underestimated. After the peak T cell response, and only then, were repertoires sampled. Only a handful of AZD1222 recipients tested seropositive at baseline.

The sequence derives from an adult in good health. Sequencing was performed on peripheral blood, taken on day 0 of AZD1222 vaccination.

CDR3 sequence: CASSPLAGSPYEQYF. The CDR3 nucleotides read TGTGCCAGCAGTCCACTAGCGGGATCCCCCTACGAGCAGTACTTC. The gene calls are TRBV6-5 and TRBJ2-7; 10 nucleotides agree with TRBD2. The germline gives CDR1 MNHEY, CDR2 SVGAGI. The V gene end was trimmed by 5 bases and the J gene end by 2 bases; junction bases not matched to a gene: 6. The CDR3 extends over 15 amino acids.